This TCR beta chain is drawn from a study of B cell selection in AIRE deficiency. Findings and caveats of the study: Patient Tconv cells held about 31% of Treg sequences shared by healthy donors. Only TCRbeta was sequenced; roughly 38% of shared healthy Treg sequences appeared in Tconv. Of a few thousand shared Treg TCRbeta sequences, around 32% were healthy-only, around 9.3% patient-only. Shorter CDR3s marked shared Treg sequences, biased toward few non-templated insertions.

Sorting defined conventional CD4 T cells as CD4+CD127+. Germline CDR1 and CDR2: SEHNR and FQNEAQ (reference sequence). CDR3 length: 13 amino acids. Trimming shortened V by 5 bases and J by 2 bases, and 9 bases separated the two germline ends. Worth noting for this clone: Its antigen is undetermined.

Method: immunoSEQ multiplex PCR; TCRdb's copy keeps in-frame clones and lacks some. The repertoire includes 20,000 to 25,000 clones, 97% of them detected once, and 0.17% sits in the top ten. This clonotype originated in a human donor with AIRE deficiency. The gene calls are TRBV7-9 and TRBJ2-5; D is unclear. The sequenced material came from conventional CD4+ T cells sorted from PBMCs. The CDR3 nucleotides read TGTGCCAGCAGCCAACACCCTCAAGAGACCCAGTACTTC. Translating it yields CASSQHPQETQYF.